Listed below are T cell receptor beta chains from one sample, sequenced in a study of metastatic and nonmetastatic thyroid tumors. MiXCR reprocessed the PCR reads for TCRdb. The data show about 92,000 clones, around 14% seen once. Sample: blood. Receptors originate from a female donor with papillary thyroid cancer or a benign thyroid nodule (not recorded which). Some clones in this sample may be carry-over from other donors' samples. Both conserved end residues are part of each CDR3. Fields, in order: V gene, CDR3 protein.

TRBV6-2/TRBV6-3	CASSWDQNAEAFF
TRBV28	CASSPPTGLNTEAFF
TRBV28	CASSLSTGYQETQYF
TRBV5-4	CASSLKTGITDTQYF
TRBV2	CASNSGLTYNEQFF
TRBV9	CASSVEGTQTQYF
TRBV6-1	CASIRTQWANSPLHF
TRBV27	CASSLRTGDWEKLFF
TRBV5-8	CASSLGPEVSTEAFF
TRBV11-2	CASSGALGGLGPGELFF
TRBV24-1	CATSVTGVGTDTQYF
TRBV9	CASSVARAGGELFF
TRBV11-2	CASSAKGLAVNTGELFF
TRBV27	CGRSPGTRGTEAFF
TRBV6-2/TRBV6-3	CASERGAPQHTQYF
TRBV19	CASSIPRTLGQPQHF
TRBV5-4	CASSEVPRDNYGYTF
TRBV7-9	CASSLNGREYGYTF
TRBV28	CASSLTGGVYIQYF
TRBV20-1	CSAPRGLTDTQYF
TRBV9	CASATSGASTDTQYF
TRBV9	CASSVSGASGGEGTDTQYF
TRBV11-2	CASSPGQGVGQPQHF
TRBV12-5	CASGLETGELFF